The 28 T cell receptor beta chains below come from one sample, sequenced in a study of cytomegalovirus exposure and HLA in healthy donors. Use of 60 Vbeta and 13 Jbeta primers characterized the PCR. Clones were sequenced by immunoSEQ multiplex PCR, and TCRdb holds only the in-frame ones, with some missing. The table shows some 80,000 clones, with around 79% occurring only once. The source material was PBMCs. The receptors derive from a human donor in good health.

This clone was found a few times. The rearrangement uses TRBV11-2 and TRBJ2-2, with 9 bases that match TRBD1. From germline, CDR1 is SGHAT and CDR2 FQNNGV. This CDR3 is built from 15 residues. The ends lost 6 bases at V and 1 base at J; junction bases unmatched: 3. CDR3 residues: CASRRQGVNTGELFF. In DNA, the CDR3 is TGTGCCAGCAGACGACAGGGGGTGAACACCGGGGAGCTGTTTTTT.

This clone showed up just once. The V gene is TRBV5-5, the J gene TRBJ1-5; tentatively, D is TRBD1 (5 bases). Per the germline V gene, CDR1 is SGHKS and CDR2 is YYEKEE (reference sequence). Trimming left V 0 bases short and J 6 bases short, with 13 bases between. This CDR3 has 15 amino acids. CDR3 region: CASSLEAGYGQPQHF. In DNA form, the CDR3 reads TGTGCCAGCAGCTTGGAGGCAGGGTATGGTCAGCCCCAGCATTTT.

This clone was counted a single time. In DNA, the CDR3 is TGTGCCAGCAGCCGATGGCAGGGGTCGGGACAAGAGACCCAGTACTTC. This gives the protein CASSRWQGSGQETQYF. This rearrangement joins TRBV7-9 to TRBJ2-5; D perhaps matches TRBD1 (6 bases). CDR1 is SEHNR, CDR2 FQNEAQ, per germline (reference sequence). CDR3 length: 16 residues. V lost 5 bases, J lost 2 bases, and 18 bases lay in between.

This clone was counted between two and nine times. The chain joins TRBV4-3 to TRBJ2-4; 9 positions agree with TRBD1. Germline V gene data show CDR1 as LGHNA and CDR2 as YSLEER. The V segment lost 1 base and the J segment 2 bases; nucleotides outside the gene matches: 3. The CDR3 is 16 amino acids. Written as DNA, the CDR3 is TGCGCCAGCAGCCAAGTACAGGGGGCTTCCAAAAACATTCAGTACTTC. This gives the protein CASSQVQGASKNIQYF.

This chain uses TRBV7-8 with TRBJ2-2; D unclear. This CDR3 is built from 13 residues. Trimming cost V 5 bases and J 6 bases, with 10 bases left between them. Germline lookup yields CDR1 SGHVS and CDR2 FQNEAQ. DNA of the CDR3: TGTGCCAGCAGCCTAGATCTAGCCGGGGAGCTGTTTTTT. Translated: CASSLDLAGELFF. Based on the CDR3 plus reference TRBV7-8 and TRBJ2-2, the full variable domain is GAGVSQSPRYKVAKRGQDVALRCDPISGHVSLFWYQQALGQGPEFLTYFQNEAQLDKSGLPSDRFFAERPEGSVSTLKIQRTQQEDSAVYLCASSLDLAGELFFGEGSRLTVL.

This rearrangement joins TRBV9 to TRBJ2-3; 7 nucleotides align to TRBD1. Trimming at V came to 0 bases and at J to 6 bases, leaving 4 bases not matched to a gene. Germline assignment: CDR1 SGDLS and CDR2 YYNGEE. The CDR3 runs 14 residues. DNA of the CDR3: TGTGCCAGCAGCGTAGGGCAGGGGGTGGATACGCAGTATTTT. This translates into CASSVGQGVDTQYF.

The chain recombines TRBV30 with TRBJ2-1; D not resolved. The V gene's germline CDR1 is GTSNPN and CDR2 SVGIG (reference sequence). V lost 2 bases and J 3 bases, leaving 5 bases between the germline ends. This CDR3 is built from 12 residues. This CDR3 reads CAWSPIYNEQFF. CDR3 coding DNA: TGTGCCTGGAGTCCAATCTACAATGAGCAGTTCTTC. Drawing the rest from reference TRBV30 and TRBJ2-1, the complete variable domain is SQTIHQWPATLVQPVGSPLSLECTVEGTSNPNLYWYRQAAGRGLQLLFYSVGIGQISSEVPQNLSASRPQDRQFILSSKKLLLSDSGFYLCAWSPIYNEQFFGPGTRLTVL.

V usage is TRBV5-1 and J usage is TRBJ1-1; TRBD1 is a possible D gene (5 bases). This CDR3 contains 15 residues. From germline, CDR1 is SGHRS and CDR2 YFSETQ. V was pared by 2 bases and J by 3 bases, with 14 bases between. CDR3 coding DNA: TGCGCCAGCAGCTTTTCCGGGGGGGTTTACACTGAAGCTTTCTTT. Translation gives CASSFSGGVYTEAFF.

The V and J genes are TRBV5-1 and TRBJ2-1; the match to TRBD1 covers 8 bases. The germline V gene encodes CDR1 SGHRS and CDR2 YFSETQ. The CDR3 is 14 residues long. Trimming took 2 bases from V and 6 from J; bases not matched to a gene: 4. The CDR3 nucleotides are TGCGCCAGCAGCTTTACAGGGGGGTCCAATGAGCAGTTCTTC. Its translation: CASSFTGGSNEQFF. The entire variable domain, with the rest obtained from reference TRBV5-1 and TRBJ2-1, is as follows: KAGVTQTPRYLIKTRGQQVTLSCSPISGHRSVSWYQQTPGQGLQFLFEYFSETQRNKGNFPGRFSGRQFSNSRSEMNVSTLELGDSALYLCASSFTGGSNEQFFGPGTRLTVL.

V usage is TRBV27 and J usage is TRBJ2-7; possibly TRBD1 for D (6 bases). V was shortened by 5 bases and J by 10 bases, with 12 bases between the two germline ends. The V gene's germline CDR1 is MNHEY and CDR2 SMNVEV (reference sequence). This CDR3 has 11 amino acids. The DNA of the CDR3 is TGTGCCAGCAGTCAGGGGCCGAACCAGTACTTC. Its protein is CASSQGPNQYF.

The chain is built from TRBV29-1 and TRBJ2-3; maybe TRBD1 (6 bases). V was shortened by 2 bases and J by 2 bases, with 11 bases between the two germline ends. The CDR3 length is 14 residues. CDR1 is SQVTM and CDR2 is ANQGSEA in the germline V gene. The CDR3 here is CSVEPPGHTDTQYF. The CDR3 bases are TGCAGCGTTGAACCCCCGGGACACACAGATACGCAGTATTTT.

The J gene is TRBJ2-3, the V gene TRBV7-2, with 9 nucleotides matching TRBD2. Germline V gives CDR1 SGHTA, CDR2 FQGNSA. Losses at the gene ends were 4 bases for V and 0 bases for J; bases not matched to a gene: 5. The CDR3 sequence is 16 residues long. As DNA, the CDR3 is TGTGCCAGCAGCTCCAACGGACTAGCGAGCACAGATACGCAGTATTTT. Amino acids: CASSSNGLASTDTQYF.

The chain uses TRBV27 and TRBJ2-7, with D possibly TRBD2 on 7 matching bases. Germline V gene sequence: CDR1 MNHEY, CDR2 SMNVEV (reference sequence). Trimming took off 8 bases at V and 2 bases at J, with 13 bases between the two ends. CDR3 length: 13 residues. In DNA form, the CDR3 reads TGTGCCAGCGGGGTGGGGGGGCCCTACGAGCAGTACTTC. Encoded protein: CASGVGGPYEQYF.

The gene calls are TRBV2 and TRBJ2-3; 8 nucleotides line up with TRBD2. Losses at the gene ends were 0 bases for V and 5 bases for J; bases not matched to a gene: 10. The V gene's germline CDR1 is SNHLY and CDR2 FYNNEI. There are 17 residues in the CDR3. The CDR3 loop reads CASSEAPGGGLEDTQYF. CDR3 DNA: TGTGCCAGCAGTGAAGCGCCGGGCGGGGGGTTAGAAGATACGCAGTATTTT.

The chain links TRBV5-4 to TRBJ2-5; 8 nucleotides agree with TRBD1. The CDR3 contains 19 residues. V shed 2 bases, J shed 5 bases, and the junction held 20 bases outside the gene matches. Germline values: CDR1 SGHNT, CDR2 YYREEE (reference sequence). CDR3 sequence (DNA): TGTGCCAGCAGCTTCGGTTTCCGGGACAGGAAAACCGCCCTGGAGACCCAGTACTTC. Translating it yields CASSFGFRDRKTALETQYF.

CDR3 DNA sequence: TGTGCCAGCAGCTGGGGTGGACTAGCGGGGGGATCCGAGCAGTACTTC. This translates into CASSWGGLAGGSEQYF. V and J are TRBV5-6 and TRBJ2-7; TRBD2 matches at 14 bases. The CDR3 is made up of 16 amino acids. Trimming took 3 bases from V and 6 from J; bases not matched to a gene: 8. Germline assignment: CDR1 SGHDT and CDR2 YYEEEE.

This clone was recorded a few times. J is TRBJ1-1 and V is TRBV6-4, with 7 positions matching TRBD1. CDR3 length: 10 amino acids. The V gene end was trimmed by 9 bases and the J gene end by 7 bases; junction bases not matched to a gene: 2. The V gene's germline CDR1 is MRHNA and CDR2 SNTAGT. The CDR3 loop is CARGQHEAFF. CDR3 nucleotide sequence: TGTGCCAGGGGACAGCATGAAGCTTTCTTT.

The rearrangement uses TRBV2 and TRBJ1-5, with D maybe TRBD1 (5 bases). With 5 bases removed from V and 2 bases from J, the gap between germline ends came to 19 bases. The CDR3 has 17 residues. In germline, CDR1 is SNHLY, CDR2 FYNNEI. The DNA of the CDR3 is TGTGCCAGCAGTCGGGCCTTAGGGCCGGGGGGCAATCAGCCCCAGCATTTT. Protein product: CASSRALGPGGNQPQHF.

The CDR3 DNA reads as TGTGCCAGCACGGCGGGGGGGCCTCCAGATACGCAGTATTTT. Translated: CASTAGGPPDTQYF. The genes are TRBV5-4 and TRBJ2-3; 9 bases are a match to TRBD2. CDR3 size: 14 residues. The V segment lost 6 bases and the J segment 4 bases; nucleotides outside the gene matches: 6. Germline V gene lookup returns CDR1 SGHNT and CDR2 YYREEE (reference sequence).

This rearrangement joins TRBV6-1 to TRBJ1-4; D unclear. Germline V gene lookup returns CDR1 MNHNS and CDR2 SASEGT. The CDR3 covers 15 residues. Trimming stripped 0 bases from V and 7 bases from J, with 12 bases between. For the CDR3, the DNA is TGTGCCAGCAGTGAAGCGGGGTCGGGAGGTGAAAAACTGTTTTTT. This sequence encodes CASSEAGSGGEKLFF.

The DNA for the CDR3 is TGTGCCAGCAGCACCGGGGGGGATCAGCCCCAGCATTTT. This encodes CASSTGGDQPQHF. This rearrangement joins TRBV7-2 to TRBJ1-5; perhaps TRBD1 as D (5 bases). The CDR3 has 13 amino acids. Germline assignment: CDR1 SGHTA and CDR2 FQGNSA. The V end was cut by 5 bases, the J end by 5 bases, with 10 bases between.

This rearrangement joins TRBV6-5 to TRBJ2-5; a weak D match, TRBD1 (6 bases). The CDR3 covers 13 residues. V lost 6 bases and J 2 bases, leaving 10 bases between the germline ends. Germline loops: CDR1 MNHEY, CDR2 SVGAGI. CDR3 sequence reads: CASRRGLQETQYF. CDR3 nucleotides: TGTGCCAGCAGGAGGGGGTTGCAAGAGACCCAGTACTTC.

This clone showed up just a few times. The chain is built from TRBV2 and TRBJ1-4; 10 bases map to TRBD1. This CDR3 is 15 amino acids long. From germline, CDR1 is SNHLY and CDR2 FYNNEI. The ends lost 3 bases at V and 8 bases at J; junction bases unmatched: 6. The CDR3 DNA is TGTGCCAGCAGTGACCGACAGGGGGCATTAGAAAAACTGTTTTTT. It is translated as CASSDRQGALEKLFF.

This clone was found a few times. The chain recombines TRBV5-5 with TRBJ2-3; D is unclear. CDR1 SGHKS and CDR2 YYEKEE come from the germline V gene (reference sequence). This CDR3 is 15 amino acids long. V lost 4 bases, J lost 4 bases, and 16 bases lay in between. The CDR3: CASSPQEVEADTQYF. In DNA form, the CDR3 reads TGTGCCAGCAGCCCCCAAGAGGTCGAGGCAGATACGCAGTATTTT.

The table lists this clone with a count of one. The CDR3 DNA reads TGTGCCAGTTTTCCCGGGACAGATTCCTACGAGCAGTACTTC. Translated, it gives CASFPGTDSYEQYF. The chain is built from TRBV7-9 and TRBJ2-7, with TRBD1 matching 7 bases. Germline V gene data show CDR1 as SEHNR and CDR2 as FQNEAQ (reference sequence). The CDR3 is 14 residues long. With 9 bases clipped from V and 1 base from J, the junction kept 9 bases outside the gene matches. The variable domain in full, with the rest retrieved from reference TRBV7-9 and TRBJ2-7, is DTGVSQNPRHKITKRGQNVTFRCDPISEHNRLYWYRQTLGQGPEFLTYFQNEAQLEKSRLLSDRFSAERPKGSFSTLEIQRTEQGDSAMYLCASFPGTDSYEQYFGPGTRLTVT.

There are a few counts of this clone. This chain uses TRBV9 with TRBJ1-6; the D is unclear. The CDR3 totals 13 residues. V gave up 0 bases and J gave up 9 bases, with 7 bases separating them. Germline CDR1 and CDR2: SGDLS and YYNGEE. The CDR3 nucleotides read TGTGCCAGCAGCGTAGACGGGGTTTCACCCCTCCACTTT. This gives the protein CASSVDGVSPLHF.

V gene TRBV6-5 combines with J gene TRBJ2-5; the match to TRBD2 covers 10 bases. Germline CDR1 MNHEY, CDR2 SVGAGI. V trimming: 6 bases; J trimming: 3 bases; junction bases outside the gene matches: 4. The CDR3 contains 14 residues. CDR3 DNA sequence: TGTGCCAGCAGAGGACTAGCGGAGGAAGAGACCCAGTACTTC. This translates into CASRGLAEEETQYF.

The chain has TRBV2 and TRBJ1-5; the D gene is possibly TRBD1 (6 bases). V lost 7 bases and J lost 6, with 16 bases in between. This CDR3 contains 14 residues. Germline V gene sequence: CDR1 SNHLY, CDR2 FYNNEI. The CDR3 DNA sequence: TGTGCCAGCAATACCCCAGGGGAAGGTCAGCCCCAGCATTTT. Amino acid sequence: CASNTPGEGQPQHF.